The next 13 T cell receptor beta chains were all read from a single sample in a study of cytomegalovirus exposure and HLA in healthy donors. 60 Vbeta and 13 Jbeta primers were used in PCR. Sequencing was performed with immunoSEQ multiplex PCR; in TCRdb, only in-frame clones are kept and a portion is missing. Of under 200,000 clones listed, about 88% are singletons. Sequencing input: PBMCs. Receptor source: a woman aged 25 to 39 in good health and CMV-seronegative.

This chain joins TRBV5-1 and TRBJ2-1; 9 positions match TRBD2. This CDR3 is built from 19 residues. J gave up 1 base and V 0 bases, and 11 bases lay outside the gene matches. Germline V gene lookup returns CDR1 SGHRS and CDR2 YFSETQ. The CDR3 region is CASSLGGAGGHGSYNEQFF. In nucleotides, the CDR3 is TGCGCCAGCAGCTTGGGAGGAGCGGGAGGCCACGGTTCCTACAATGAGCAGTTCTTC.

This clone was seen only once. The CDR3 here is CASSRQVGVETQYF. The CDR3 DNA is TGTGCCAGCAGCCGCCAAGTGGGCGTCGAGACCCAGTACTTC. The V gene is TRBV4-2, the J gene TRBJ2-5, with D uncertain. CDR3 length: 14 residues. Germline loops: CDR1 LGHNA, CDR2 YNFKEQ. V was cut by 4 bases and J by 5 bases, with 14 bases left in between.

This clone has only a few counts. The chain carries TRBV6-5 and TRBJ2-3, with D perhaps TRBD2 (6 bases). The CDR3 consists of 13 residues. From germline, CDR1 is MNHEY and CDR2 SVGAGI. The V gene lost 5 bases and the J gene lost 8 bases, with 14 bases spanning the gap. This CDR3 is CASSQGTAGTQYF. DNA for the CDR3: TGTGCCAGCAGTCAAGGGACTGCGGGTACGCAGTATTTT.

In this sample, this clone turned up a few times. The chain combines TRBV7-3 with TRBJ2-3; 7 positions agree with TRBD2. The junction had 3 bases not matched to a gene; V was cut back by 3 bases and J by 0 bases. Germline CDR1 SGHTA, CDR2 FQGTGA. The CDR3 loop spans 15 amino acids. CDR3 in DNA: TGTGCCAGCAGCTTGAGCGGGATAAGCACAGATACGCAGTATTTT. It translates to CASSLSGISTDTQYF. Supplemented by reference TRBV7-3 and TRBJ2-3, the full variable domain reads GAGVSQTPSNKVTEKGKYVELRCDPISGHTALYWYRQSLGQGPEFLIYFQGTGAADDSGLPNDRFFAVRPEGSVSTLKIQRTERGDSAVYLCASSLSGISTDTQYFGPGTRLTVL.

Concerning this clone itself: Other nucleotide sequences in the sample specify the same CDR3. The chain carries TRBV11-2 and TRBJ2-7, with TRBD1 identical over 11 bases. The CDR3 spans 14 residues. V was pared by 5 bases and J by 4 bases, with 4 bases of the junction left unmatched. The V gene's germline CDR1 is SGHAT and CDR2 FQNNGV. The CDR3 loop is CASSLGQGAYEQYF. The DNA for the CDR3 is TGTGCCAGCAGCCTTGGACAGGGGGCGTACGAGCAGTACTTC. Supplemented by reference TRBV11-2 and TRBJ2-7, the full variable domain reads EAGVAQSPRYKIIEKRQSVAFWCNPISGHATLYWYQQILGQGPKLLIQFQNNGVVDDSQLPKDRFSAERLKGVDSTLKIQPAKLEDSAVYLCASSLGQGAYEQYFGPGTRLTVT.

The chain has TRBV5-1 and TRBJ2-3; weak D call: TRBD2 (5 bases). Germline-derived CDR1 and CDR2 are SGHRS and YFSETQ. The CDR3 runs 15 residues. V lost 0 bases, J lost 0 bases, and 8 bases lay in between. CDR3 bases: TGCGCCAGCAGCTTGGAACCGGGGAGCACAGATACGCAGTATTTT. Protein: CASSLEPGSTDTQYF.

The rearrangement uses TRBV9 and TRBJ2-1; D is undetermined. Germline CDR1 SGDLS, CDR2 YYNGEE. V lost 4 bases to trimming and J lost 4 bases, with 12 bases between them. The CDR3 runs 14 residues. CDR3 region: CASSPEVAYNEQFF. In nucleotides, the CDR3 is TGTGCCAGCAGCCCAGAGGTGGCGTACAATGAGCAGTTCTTC.

J is TRBJ2-3 and V is TRBV7-2; D unclear. CDR3 length equals 16 residues. From germline, CDR1 is SGHTA and CDR2 FQGNSA. V lost 4 bases, J lost 2 bases, and 16 bases lay in between. CDR3 in amino acids: CASSSQVAANTDTQYF. DNA of the CDR3: TGTGCCAGCAGCTCCCAGGTGGCCGCTAACACAGATACGCAGTATTTT.

In regard to this clone: This specimen includes other DNA sequences encoding the same CDR3. The chain couples TRBV9 to TRBJ2-5; perhaps TRBD2 as D (5 bases). This CDR3 contains 15 residues. Germline CDR1 SGDLS, CDR2 YYNGEE. Trimming took off 2 bases at V and 2 bases at J, with 13 bases between the two ends. In nucleotides, the CDR3 is TGTGCCAGCAGCGTTGACGGGAACTCGCAAGAGACCCAGTACTTC. Translation gives CASSVDGNSQETQYF.

This clone was counted once. The chain carries TRBV7-2 and TRBJ1-2; 7 bases align to TRBD1. With 4 bases clipped from V and 7 bases from J, the junction kept 12 bases outside the gene matches. The CDR3 consists of 15 residues. Germline V lookup: CDR1 SGHTA, CDR2 FQGNSA. The CDR3 region is CASSSRDIGGPGYTF. The CDR3 DNA sequence: TGTGCCAGCAGCTCCCGGGACATAGGGGGCCCTGGCTACACCTTC.

A word on this clone: One junction end does not reproduce the germline sequence, and a read error may be involved. The chain combines TRBV7-7 with TRBJ2-1; D may be TRBD2 (5 bases). Germline V CDR1 and CDR2: SSHAT, FNYEAQ (reference sequence). This CDR3 is built from 13 residues. The CDR3, as DNA: TGTGCTAGCAGCCCCCGGGGAACCAATGAGCAGTTCTTC. As protein: CASSPRGTNEQFF.

V is TRBV10-1 and J is TRBJ2-1, with a possible D match to TRBD2 (6 bases). Trimming took 2 bases from V and 3 from J, leaving 8 bases between them. Germline loops: CDR1 WNHNN, CDR2 SYGVQD (reference sequence). This CDR3 contains 14 residues. CDR3 DNA sequence: TGCGCCAGCAGTGAGGGGGGGATCTACAATGAGCAGTTCTTC. This sequence encodes CASSEGGIYNEQFF.

This clone came up once. This chain uses TRBV5-1 with TRBJ2-3; TRBD2 matches 10 bases. This CDR3 has 18 residues. The germline gives CDR1 SGHRS, CDR2 YFSETQ. The ends lost 0 bases at V and 3 bases at J; junction bases unmatched: 10. The CDR3: CASSLESGGALRTDTQYF. CDR3 sequence (DNA): TGCGCCAGCAGCTTGGAGAGCGGGGGGGCTCTTCGAACAGATACGCAGTATTTT.